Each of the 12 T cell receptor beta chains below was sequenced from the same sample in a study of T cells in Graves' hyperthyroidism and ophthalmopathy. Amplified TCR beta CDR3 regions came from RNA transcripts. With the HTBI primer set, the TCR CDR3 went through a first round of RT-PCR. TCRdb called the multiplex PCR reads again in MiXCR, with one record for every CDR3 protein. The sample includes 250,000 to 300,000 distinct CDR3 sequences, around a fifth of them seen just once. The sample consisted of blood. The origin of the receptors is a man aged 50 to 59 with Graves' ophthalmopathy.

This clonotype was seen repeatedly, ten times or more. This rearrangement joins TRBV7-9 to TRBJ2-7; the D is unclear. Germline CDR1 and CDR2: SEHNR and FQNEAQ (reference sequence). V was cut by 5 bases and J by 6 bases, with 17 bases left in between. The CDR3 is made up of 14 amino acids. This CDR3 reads CASSPKHGGFEQYF. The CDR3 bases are TGTGCCAGCAGCCCAAAACATGGCGGATTCGAGCAGTACTTC.

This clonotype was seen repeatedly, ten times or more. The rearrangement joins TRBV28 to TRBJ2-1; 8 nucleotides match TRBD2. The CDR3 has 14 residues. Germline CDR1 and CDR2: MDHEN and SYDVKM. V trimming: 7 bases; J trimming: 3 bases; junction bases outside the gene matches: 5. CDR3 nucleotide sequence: TGTGCCAGCATCACTAGCGGCCTCTACAATGAGCAGTTCTTC. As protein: CASITSGLYNEQFF.

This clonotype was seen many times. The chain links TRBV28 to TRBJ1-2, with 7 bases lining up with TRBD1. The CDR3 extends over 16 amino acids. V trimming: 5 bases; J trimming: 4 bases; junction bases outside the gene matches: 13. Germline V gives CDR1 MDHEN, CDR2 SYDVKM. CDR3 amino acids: CASSQRTGRFGYGYTF. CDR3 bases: TGTGCCAGCAGTCAGCGGACAGGAAGGTTTGGCTATGGCTACACCTTC.

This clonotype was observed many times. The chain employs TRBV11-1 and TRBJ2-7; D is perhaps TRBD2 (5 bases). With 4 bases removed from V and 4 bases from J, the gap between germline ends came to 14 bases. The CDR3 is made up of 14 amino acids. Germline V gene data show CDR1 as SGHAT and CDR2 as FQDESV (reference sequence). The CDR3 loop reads CASSSTFGRYEQYF. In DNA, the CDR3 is TGTGCCAGCAGCTCCACCTTTGGGAGATACGAGCAGTACTTC.

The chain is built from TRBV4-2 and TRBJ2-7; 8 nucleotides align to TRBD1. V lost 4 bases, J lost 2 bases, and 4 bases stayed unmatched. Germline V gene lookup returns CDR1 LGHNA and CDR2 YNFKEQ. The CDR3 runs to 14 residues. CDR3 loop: CASSPGGFTYEQYF. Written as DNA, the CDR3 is TGTGCCAGCAGCCCAGGGGGCTTTACCTACGAGCAGTACTTC.

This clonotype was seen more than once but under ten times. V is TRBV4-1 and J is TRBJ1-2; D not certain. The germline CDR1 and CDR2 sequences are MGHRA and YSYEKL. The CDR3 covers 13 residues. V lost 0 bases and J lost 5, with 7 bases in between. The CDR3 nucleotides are TGCGCCAGCAGCCAAGACCGATGGTATGGCTACACCTTC. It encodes CASSQDRWYGYTF.

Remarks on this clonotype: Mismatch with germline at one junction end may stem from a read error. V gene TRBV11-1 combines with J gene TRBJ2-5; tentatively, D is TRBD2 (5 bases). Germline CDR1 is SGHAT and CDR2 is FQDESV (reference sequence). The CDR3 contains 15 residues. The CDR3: CASSGIRGNQKTQYF. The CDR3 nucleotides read TGTGCCAGCAGCGGGATTCGGGGAAACCAAAAGACCCAGTACTTC. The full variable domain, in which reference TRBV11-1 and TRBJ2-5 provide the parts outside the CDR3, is EAEVAQSPRYKITEKSQAVAFWCDPISGHATLYWYRQILGQGPELLVQFQDESVVDDSQLPKDRFSAERLKGVDSTLKIQPAELGDSAMYLCASSGIRGNQKTQYFGPGTRLLVL.

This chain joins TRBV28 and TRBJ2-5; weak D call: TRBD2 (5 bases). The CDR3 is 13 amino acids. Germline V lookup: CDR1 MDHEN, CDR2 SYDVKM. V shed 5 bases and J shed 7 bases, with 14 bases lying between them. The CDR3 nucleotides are TGTGCCAGCAGTCTCATCGACGGAGGGACCCAGTACTTC. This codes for CASSLIDGGTQYF. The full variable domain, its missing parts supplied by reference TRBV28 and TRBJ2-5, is DVKVTQSSRYLVKRTGEKVFLECVQDMDHENMFWYRQDPGLGLRLIYFSYDVKMKEKGDIPEGYSVSREKKERFSLILESASTNQTSMYLCASSLIDGGTQYFGPGTRLLVL.

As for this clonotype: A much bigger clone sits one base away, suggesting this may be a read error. CDR3 sequence: CASRRVGERALKQYF. The DNA of the CDR3 is TGTGCCAGTCGCCGGGTTGGGGAGCGAGCTCTCAAGCAGTACTTC. The chain combines TRBV6-1 with TRBJ2-7; TRBD2 might be the D (5 bases). Trimming cost V 9 bases and J 8 bases, with 26 bases left between them. The CDR3 spans 15 residues. The germline gives CDR1 MNHNS, CDR2 SASEGT.

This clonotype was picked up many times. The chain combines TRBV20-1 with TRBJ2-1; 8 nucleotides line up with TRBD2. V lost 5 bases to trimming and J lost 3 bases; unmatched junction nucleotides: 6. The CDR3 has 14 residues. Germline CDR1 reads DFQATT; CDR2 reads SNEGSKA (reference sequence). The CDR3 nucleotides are TGCAGTGCTCCCCGGGGGGGCGACTACAATGAGCAGTTCTTC. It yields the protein CSAPRGGDYNEQFF.

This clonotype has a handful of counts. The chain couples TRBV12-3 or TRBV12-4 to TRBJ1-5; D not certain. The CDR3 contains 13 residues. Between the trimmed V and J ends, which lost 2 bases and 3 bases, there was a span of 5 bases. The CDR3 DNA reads TGTGCCAGCAGTTTAACCCCCAATCAGCCCCAGCATTTT. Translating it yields CASSLTPNQPQHF.

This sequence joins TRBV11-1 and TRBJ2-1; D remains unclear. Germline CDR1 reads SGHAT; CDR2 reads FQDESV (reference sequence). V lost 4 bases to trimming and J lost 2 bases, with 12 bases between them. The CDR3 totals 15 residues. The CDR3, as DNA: TGTGCCAGCAGCTCCAAAAGGCTCACCTACAATGAGCAGTTCTTC. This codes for CASSSKRLTYNEQFF.